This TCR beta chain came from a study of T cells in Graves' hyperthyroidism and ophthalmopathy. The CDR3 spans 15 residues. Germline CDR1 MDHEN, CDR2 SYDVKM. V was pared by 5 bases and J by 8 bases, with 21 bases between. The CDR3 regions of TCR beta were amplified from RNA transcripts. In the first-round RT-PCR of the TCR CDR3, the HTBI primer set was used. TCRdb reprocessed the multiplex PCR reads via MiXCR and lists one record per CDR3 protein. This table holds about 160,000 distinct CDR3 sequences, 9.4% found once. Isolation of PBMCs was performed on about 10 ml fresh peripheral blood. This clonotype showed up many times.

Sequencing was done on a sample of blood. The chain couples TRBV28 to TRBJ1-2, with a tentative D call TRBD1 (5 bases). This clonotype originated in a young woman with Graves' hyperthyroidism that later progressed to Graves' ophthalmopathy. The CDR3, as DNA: TGTGCCAGCAGTCGCGACAGTCTGAAGCGTGGAGGCTACACCTTC. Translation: CASSRDSLKRGGYTF.